This T cell receptor beta chain was captured by sequencing in a study of vaccination effects on CD4 cells after COVID-19. Regarding this clone: What it binds is not known.

Sequencing used immunoSEQ multiplex PCR; TCRdb keeps in-frame clones, though not all of them. This repertoire shows roughly 75,000 clones, approximately 79% found once; its top ten account for roughly 4%. Antigen-specific CD4+ T cell clonotypes were called by their expansion after viral peptide-pool culture in ViraFEST. It was after around 10 days of culture that CD4+ T cells were isolated. Prior SARS-CoV-2 infection was absent in the vaccine recipients, as shown by negative nucleocapsid antibodies. For each well, two million PBMC were cultured with around 9.8 IU/ml IL-2 and 9 to 10 ug/ml peptides. A half-volume exchange with IL-2 medium occurred on days 3 and 7. Trimming removed 5 bases at V and 4 bases at J, with 21 bases between. The CDR3 is 16 amino acids. CDR1 SGHRS and CDR2 YFSETQ come from the germline V gene.

The material sequenced was CD4+ T cells from PBMCs cultured with HCoV-OC43 spike peptides, taken before COVID-19 vaccination. Subset in this sample: HCoV-OC43 spike overlapping peptide pool stimulation. The TCR originated in a human donor who received a COVID-19 vaccine. This chain connects TRBV5-1 to TRBJ1-2, with D uncertain. The DNA of the CDR3 is TGCGCCAGCAGGAGGGAGGGAATCGGTCATGGCTATGGCTACACCTTC. This encodes CASRREGIGHGYGYTF.